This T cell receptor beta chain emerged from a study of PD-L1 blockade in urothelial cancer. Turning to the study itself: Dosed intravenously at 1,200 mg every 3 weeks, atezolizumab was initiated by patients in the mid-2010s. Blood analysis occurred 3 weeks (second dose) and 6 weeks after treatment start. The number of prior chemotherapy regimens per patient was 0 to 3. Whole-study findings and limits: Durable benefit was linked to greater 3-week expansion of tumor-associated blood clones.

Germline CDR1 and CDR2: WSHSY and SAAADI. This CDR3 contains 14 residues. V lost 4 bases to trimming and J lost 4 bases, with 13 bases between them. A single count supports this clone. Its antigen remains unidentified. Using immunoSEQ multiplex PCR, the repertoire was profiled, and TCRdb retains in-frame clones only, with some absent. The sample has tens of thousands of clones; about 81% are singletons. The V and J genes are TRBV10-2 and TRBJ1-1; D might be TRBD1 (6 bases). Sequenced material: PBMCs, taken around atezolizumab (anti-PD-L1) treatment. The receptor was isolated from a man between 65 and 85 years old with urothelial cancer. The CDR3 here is CASSVQGGSTEAFF. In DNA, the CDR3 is TGCGCCAGCAGTGTACAGGGTGGGAGCACTGAAGCTTTCTTT.